This T cell receptor beta chain is from a study of blood T cell repertoires in COVID-19. Study overall: From the United States, Italy and Spain came samples of acute and convalescent COVID-19. Sample material is recorded as cDNA or gDNA derived from T cells, B-cell-depleted T cells, or PBMCs.

V lost 2 bases to trimming and J lost 2 bases, with 10 bases between them. The CDR3 covers 14 residues. In germline, CDR1 is SGHAT, CDR2 FQNNGV. In the original analysis: For nucleated cells, counts were estimated from reference gene primer amplification. Method: immunoSEQ multiplex PCR; TCRdb's copy keeps in-frame clones and lacks some. That table is the source of V, J and clone size, and D and trimming were worked out from the DNA. The data show 120,000 or so clones, 65% to 90% seen once. V gene TRBV11-2 combines with J gene TRBJ2-7; TRBD2 might be the D (5 bases). Sequencing used peripheral blood. The origin of this receptor is a man at least 80 years old with active or convalescent COVID-19. This chain's CDR3 is CASSLMVGAYEQYF. CDR3 in DNA: TGTGCCAGCAGCTTAATGGTGGGAGCCTACGAGCAGTACTTC. The full variable domain, in which reference TRBV11-2 and TRBJ2-7 provide the parts outside the CDR3, is EAGVAQSPRYKIIEKRQSVAFWCNPISGHATLYWYQQILGQGPKLLIQFQNNGVVDDSQLPKDRFSAERLKGVDSTLKIQPAKLEDSAVYLCASSLMVGAYEQYFGPGTRLTVT.